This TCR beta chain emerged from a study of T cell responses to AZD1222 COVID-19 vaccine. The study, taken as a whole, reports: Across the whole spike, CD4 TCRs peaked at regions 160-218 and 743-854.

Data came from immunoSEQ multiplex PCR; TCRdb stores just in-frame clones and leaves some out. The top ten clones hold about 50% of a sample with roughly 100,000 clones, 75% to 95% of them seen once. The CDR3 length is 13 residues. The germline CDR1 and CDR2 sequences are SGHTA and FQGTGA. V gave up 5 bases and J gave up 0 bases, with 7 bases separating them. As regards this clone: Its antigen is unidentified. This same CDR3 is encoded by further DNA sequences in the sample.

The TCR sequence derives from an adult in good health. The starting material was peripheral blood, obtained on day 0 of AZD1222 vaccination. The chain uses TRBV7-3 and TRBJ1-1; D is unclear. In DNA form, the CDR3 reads TGTGCCAGCAGCCCCGGAATGAACACTGAAGCTTTCTTT. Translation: CASSPGMNTEAFF.